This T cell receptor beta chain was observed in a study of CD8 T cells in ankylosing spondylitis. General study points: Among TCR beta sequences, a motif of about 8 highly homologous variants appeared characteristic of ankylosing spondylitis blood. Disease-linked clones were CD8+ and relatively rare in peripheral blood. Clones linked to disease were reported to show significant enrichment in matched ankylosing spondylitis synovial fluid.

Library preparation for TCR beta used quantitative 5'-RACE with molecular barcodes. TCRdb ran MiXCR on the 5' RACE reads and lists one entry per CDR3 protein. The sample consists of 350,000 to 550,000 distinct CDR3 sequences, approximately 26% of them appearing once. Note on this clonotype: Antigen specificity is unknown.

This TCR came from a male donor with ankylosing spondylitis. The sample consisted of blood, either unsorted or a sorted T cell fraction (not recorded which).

The CDR3 reads CASSLGGGLGLSYNEQFF. CDR3 nucleotide sequence: TGCGCCAGCAGCTTGGGTGGGGGGCTCGGGCTTTCCTACAATGAGCAGTTCTTC. This rearrangement joins TRBV5-1 to TRBJ2-1; tentatively, D is TRBD1 or TRBD2 (6 bases each). The CDR3 is made up of 18 amino acids. The germline V and J ends were trimmed by 0 bases and 1 base, with 17 bases remaining between them. CDR1 SGHRS and CDR2 YFSETQ come from the germline V gene.